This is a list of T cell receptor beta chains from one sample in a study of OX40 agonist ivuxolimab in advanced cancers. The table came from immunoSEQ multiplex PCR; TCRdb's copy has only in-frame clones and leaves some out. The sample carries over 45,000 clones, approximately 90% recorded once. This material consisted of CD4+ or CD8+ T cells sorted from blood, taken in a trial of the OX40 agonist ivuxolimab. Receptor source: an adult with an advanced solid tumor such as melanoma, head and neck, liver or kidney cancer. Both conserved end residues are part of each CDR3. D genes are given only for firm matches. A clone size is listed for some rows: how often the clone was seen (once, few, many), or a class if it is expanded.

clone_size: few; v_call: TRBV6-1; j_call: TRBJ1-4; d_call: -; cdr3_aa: CASSEVWKPQEKLFF; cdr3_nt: TGTGCCAGCAGTGAAGTTTGGAAACCCCAAGAAAAACTGTTTTTT
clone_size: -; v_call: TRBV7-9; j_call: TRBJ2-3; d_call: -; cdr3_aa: CASSLAEGRREWDTQYF; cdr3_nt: TGTGCCAGCAGCTTAGCAGAAGGTCGGCGGGAATGGGATACGCAGTATTTT
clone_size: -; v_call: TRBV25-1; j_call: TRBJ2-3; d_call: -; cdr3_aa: CASSEFISTDTQYF; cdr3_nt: TGTGCCAGCAGTGAATTTATCTCCACAGATACGCAGTATTTT
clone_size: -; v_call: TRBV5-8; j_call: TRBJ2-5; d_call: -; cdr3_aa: CASSFGLAGTETQYF; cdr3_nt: TGTGCCAGCAGCTTTGGTCTGGCGGGGACAGAGACCCAGTACTTC
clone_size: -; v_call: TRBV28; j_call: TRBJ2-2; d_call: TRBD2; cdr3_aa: CASSLSRGGTHTGELFF; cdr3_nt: TGTGCCAGCAGTTTAAGTCGGGGGGGGACCCACACCGGGGAGCTGTTTTTT
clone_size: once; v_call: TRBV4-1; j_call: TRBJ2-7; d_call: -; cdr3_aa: CASSPSWSYEQYF; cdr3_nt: TGCGCCAGCAGCCCATCTTGGAGTTACGAGCAGTACTTC
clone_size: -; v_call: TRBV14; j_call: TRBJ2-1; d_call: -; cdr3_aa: CASSQVNPYNEQFF; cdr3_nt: TGTGCCAGCAGCCAAGTGAATCCTTACAATGAGCAGTTCTTC
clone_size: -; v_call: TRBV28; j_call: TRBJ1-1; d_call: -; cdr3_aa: CASRGGSRDNTEAFF; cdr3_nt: TGTGCCAGCAGGGGGGGATCAAGGGATAACACTGAAGCTTTCTTT
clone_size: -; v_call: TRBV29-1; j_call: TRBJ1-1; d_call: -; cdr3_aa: CSVLPPIQDTEAFF; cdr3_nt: TGCAGCGTTCTCCCCCCAATTCAGGACACTGAAGCTTTCTTT
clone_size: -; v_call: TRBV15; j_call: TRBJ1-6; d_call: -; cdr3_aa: CATSRVGESPLHF; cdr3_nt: TGTGCCACCAGCAGAGTAGGGGAATCACCCCTCCACTTT
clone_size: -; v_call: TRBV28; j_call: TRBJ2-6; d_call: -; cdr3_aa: CASTSGGGYGANVLTF; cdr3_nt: TGTGCCAGCACCTCAGGGGGAGGGTACGGGGCCAACGTCCTGACTTTC
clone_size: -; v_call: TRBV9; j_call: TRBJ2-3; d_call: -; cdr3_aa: CASSAGVAGFEGDTQYF; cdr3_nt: TGTGCCAGCAGCGCTGGAGTAGCTGGTTTTGAAGGAGATACGCAGTATTTT
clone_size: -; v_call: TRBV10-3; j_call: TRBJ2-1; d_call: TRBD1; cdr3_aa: CAIKGQGEGEQFF; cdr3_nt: TGTGCCATCAAGGGACAGGGCGAGGGTGAGCAGTTCTTC
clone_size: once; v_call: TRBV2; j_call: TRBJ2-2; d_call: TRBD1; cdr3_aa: CASLQGARDTGELFF; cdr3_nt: TGTGCCAGCCTACAGGGGGCTCGGGACACCGGGGAGCTGTTTTTT
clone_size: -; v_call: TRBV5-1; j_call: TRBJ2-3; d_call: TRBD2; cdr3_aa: CASSMTSADTQYF; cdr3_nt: TGCGCCAGCAGCATGACTAGCGCAGATACGCAGTATTTT
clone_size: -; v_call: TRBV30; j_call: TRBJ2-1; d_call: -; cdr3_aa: CAWSRGNEQFF; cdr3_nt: TGTGCCTGGAGTCGAGGCAATGAGCAGTTCTTC
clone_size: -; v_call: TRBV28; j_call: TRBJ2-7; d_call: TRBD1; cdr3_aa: CASSPSGTGPNVEYF; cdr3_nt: TGTGCCAGCAGTCCTTCCGGGACAGGGCCTAATGTGGAGTACTTC
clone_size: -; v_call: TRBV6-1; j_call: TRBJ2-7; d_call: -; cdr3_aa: CASYGTYEQYF; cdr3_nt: TGTGCCAGCTATGGTACATACGAGCAGTACTTC
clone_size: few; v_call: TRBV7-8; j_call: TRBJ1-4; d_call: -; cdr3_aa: CASSLGLGEKLFF; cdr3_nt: TGTGCCAGCAGCTTAGGTTTAGGGGAGAAACTGTTTTTT
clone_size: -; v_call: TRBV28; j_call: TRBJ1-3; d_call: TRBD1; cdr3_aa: CASSRTGAGGNTIYF; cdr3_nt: TGTGCCAGCAGCCGGACAGGGGCTGGTGGAAACACCATATATTTT
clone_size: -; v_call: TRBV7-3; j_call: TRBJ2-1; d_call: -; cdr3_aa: CASSLSSYNEQFF; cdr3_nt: TGTGCCAGCAGCTTAAGCTCCTACAATGAGCAGTTCTTC
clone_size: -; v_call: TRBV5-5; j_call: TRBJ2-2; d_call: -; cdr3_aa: CASSLAWQGGNTGELFF; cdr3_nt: TGTGCCAGCAGCTTGGCGTGGCAGGGGGGTAACACCGGGGAGCTGTTTTTT
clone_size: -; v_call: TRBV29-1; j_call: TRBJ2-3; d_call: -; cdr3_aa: CSVRVAGTLSTDTQYF; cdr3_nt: TGCAGCGTTAGGGTGGCCGGGACCCTTAGCACAGATACGCAGTATTTT
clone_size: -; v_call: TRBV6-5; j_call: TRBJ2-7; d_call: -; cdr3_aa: CASSYRGFAYEQYF; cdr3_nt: TGTGCCAGCAGTTACAGGGGGTTCGCTTACGAGCAGTACTTC
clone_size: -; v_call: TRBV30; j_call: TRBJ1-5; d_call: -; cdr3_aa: CAWSVGSPNQPQHF; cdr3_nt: TGTGCCTGGAGTGTAGGGTCACCTAATCAGCCCCAGCATTTT
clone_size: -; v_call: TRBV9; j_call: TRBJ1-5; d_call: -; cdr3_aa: CASSPGGGGNQPQHF; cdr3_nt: TGTGCCAGCAGCCCCGGGGGGGGCGGCAATCAGCCCCAGCATTTT
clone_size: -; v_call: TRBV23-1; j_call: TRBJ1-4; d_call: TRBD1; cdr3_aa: CASRSGTGVPSATNEKLFF; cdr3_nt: TGCGCCAGCAGATCCGGGACAGGGGTCCCTTCTGCAACTAATGAAAAACTGTTTTTT
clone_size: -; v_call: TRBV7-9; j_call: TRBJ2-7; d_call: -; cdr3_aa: CASSLAGPEQYF; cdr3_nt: TGTGCCAGCAGCTTAGCAGGCCCCGAGCAGTACTTC
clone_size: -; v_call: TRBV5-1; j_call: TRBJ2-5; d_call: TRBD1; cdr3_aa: CASSLEDRVGWETQYF; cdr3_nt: TGCGCCAGCAGCTTGGAAGACAGGGTAGGATGGGAGACCCAGTACTTC
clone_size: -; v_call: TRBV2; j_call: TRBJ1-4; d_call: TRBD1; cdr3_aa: CASNGQGYEKLFF; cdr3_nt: TGTGCCAGCAACGGACAGGGTTATGAAAAACTGTTTTTT
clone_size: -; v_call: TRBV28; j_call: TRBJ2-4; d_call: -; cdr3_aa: CASSSGGAKNIQYF; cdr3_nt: TGTGCCAGCAGTTCTGGGGGGGCCAAAAACATTCAGTACTTC
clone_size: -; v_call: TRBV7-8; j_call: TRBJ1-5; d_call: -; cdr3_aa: CASSLGAGPNQPQHF; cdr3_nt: TGTGCCAGCAGCTTAGGGGCGGGGCCCAATCAGCCCCAGCATTTT
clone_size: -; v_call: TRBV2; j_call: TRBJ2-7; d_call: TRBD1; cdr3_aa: CASSERDRGSSYEQYF; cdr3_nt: TGTGCCAGCAGTGAAAGGGACAGGGGGAGCTCCTACGAGCAGTACTTC